This is a list of T cell receptor beta chains from one sample in a study of response to subunit inactivated influenza vaccine. A single record per CDR3 protein comes from TCRdb applying MiXCR to the RT-PCR reads. The sample yields under 750,000 distinct CDR3 sequences, 12% seen once. Sequencing was performed on PBMCs from blood, taken on the day of vaccination. These receptors were taken from a man between 45 and 60 years old who received an inactivated influenza vaccine. The CDR3 runs from the conserved cysteine through the conserved F or W. The order of the fields is J gene, V gene, clone size, CDR3 length, D gene, CDR3 DNA, CDR3 protein. D genes are given only for firm matches. Expanded clones get a size class; other rows say once, few or many, or leave the size out.

TRBJ2-1 | TRBV7-2 | few | 16 | TRBD2 | TGTGCCAGCAGCTTAGCGGGAGCGGGAGCTTGGAATGAGCAGTTCTTC | CASSLAGAGAWNEQFF
TRBJ2-2 | TRBV12-3/TRBV12-4 | NA | 13 | NA | TGTGCCAGCAGCCCAGAGTACACCGGGGAGCTGTTTTTT | CASSPEYTGELFF
TRBJ2-2 | TRBV4-2 | NA | 19 | NA | TGTGCCAGCAGCCAAGATTATGTCGGGGCAGGGCCTGGCACCGGGGAGCTGTTTTTT | CASSQDYVGAGPGTGELFF
TRBJ2-5 | TRBV3-1 | NA | 16 | NA | TGTGCCAGCAGCCAAGACAACAGGGAGGGCGTGGAGACCCAGTACTTC | CASSQDNREGVETQYF
TRBJ1-1 | TRBV28 | many | 14 | NA | TGTGCCAGCAGTTTAATGCGGGGGGGAACTGAAGCTTTCTTT | CASSLMRGGTEAFF
TRBJ1-2 | TRBV12-3/TRBV12-4 | NA | 12 | NA | TGTGCCAGCAGCGCACAGGGCGGCGGCTACACCTTC | CASSAQGGGYTF
TRBJ2-3 | TRBV21-1 | NA | 16 | NA | TGTGCCAGCAGCAAGTATGTCCCGCTCGATACAGATACGCAGTATTTT | CASSKYVPLDTDTQYF
TRBJ1-6 | TRBV27 | once | 15 | TRBD1 | TGTGGCAGCAGGGGACAGGCGTTAGCGAATTCACCCCTCCACTTT | CGSRGQALANSPLHF
TRBJ1-2 | TRBV20-1 | many | 16 | TRBD1 | TGCAGTGCTAGATATCGAGGACAGGGCGGGGGATATGGCTACACCTTC | CSARYRGQGGGYGYTF
TRBJ1-5 | TRBV28 | NA | 14 | NA | TGTGCCAGCAGTTTACCCCTTAGCAATCAGCCCCAGCATTTT | CASSLPLSNQPQHF
TRBJ2-1 | TRBV19 | NA | 16 | NA | TGTGCCAGTAGTATAGATTCGCTAATTAACGCCAATGAGCAGTTCTTC | CASSIDSLINANEQFF
TRBJ2-2 | TRBV4-2 | NA | 15 | NA | TGTGCCAGCAGCCTCCAGGACAGACACACCGGGGAGCTGTTTTTT | CASSLQDRHTGELFF
TRBJ2-5 | TRBV7-7 | few | 16 | TRBD2 | TGTGCTAGCAGCTTAGGACTCGGCGGGGGTAAAGAGACCCAGTACTTC | CASSLGLGGGKETQYF
TRBJ2-7 | TRBV25-1 | NA | 13 | NA | TGTGCCAGCAGTGAACATCCCCGTTACGAGCAGTACTTC | CASSEHPRYEQYF
TRBJ1-6 | TRBV14 | few | 14 | NA | TGTGCCAGCAGCCAAGATCTCGGGAATTCACCCCTCCACTTT | CASSQDLGNSPLHF
TRBJ1-4 | TRBV4-2 | few | 14 | TRBD1 | TGTGCCAGCAGCCAAGTAACAGGGGAGGAAAAACTGTTTTTT | CASSQVTGEEKLFF
TRBJ2-2 | TRBV11-1 | many | 20 | TRBD1 | TGTGCCAGCAGCTTAGCTAAAGGTTGGGGAAGACAGGGCTTTTCCGGGGAGCTGTTTTTT | CASSLAKGWGRQGFSGELFF
TRBJ2-3 | TRBV15 | few | 17 | TRBD2 | TGTGCCACCAGCAGAGTACTCGGGAGGGCACCTACAGATACGCAGTATTTT | CATSRVLGRAPTDTQYF
TRBJ2-1 | TRBV19 | NA | 19 | NA | TGTGCCAGTAGTATAGTTTGGGGGGCGGGTGGACGGACCTACAATGAGCAGTTCTTC | CASSIVWGAGGRTYNEQFF
TRBJ1-2 | TRBV7-9 | NA | 15 | TRBD1 | TGTGCCAGTAGCCCCCAGGGGGTTACCTCCTATGGCTACACCTTC | CASSPQGVTSYGYTF
TRBJ2-7 | TRBV11-2 | few | 15 | NA | TGTGCCAGCAGCTTAGTTTCAGGGTACTCCTACGAGCAGTACTTC | CASSLVSGYSYEQYF
TRBJ1-5 | TRBV19 | few | 16 | TRBD1 | TGTGCCAGTAGTACAGGACAGGGGATAAGCAATCAGCCCCAGCATTTT | CASSTGQGISNQPQHF
TRBJ2-7 | TRBV6-4 | many | 18 | NA | TGTGCCAGCAGTGACTCTATCGGGGTACGTCTCGGAAACTACGAGCAGTACTTC | CASSDSIGVRLGNYEQYF
TRBJ2-1 | TRBV12-3/TRBV12-4 | many | 13 | TRBD2 | TGTGCCAGCAGTCTGGGACTAGGAGGTGAGCAGTTCTTC | CASSLGLGGEQFF
TRBJ2-7 | TRBV4-1 | few | 15 | NA | TGCGCCAGCAGCCAATTCACTACAGGGTCCTACGAGCAGTACTTC | CASSQFTTGSYEQYF
TRBJ2-5 | TRBV7-2 | once | 13 | NA | TGTGCCAGCAGCCTGATGTCCCAAGAGACCCAGTACTTC | CASSLMSQETQYF
TRBJ2-7 | TRBV20-1 | NA | 15 | NA | TGCAGTGCGTTACACGGATCCCGGGGATCCTACGAGCAGTACTTC | CSALHGSRGSYEQYF
TRBJ2-2 | TRBV21-1 | NA | 16 | NA | TGTGCCAGCACCCCGGCAGGTCAGGGGGTCACCGGGGAGCTGTTTTTT | CASTPAGQGVTGELFF
TRBJ2-5 | TRBV20-1 | NA | 13 | TRBD2 | TGCAGTGCTAGAGTGGGAGGGACAGAGACCCAGTACTTC | CSARVGGTETQYF
TRBJ1-5 | TRBV9 | NA | 13 | NA | TGTGCCAGCAGCGCCGAGCCAAATCAGCCCCAGCATTTT | CASSAEPNQPQHF
TRBJ2-1 | TRBV5-1 | many | 14 | TRBD1 | TGCGCCAGCAGCCACGGACAGGCTTACAATGAGCAGTTCTTC | CASSHGQAYNEQFF
TRBJ2-3 | TRBV7-2 | NA | 15 | NA | TGTGCCAGCAGCTTAGTTGCGGGGAAGGCAGATACGCAGTATTTT | CASSLVAGKADTQYF
TRBJ2-1 | TRBV7-9 | NA | 15 | NA | TGTGCCAGCAGCTTAGGTGGGGACTTCTACAATGAGCAGTTCTTC | CASSLGGDFYNEQFF
TRBJ2-3 | TRBV5-1 | few | 14 | NA | TGCGCCAGCAGCTTGGGGGGGGAAACAGATACGCAGTATTTT | CASSLGGETDTQYF
TRBJ2-1 | TRBV29-1 | few | 14 | NA | TGCAGCGTCCAAAGGAAGTTCCACTACAATGAGCAGTTCTTC | CSVQRKFHYNEQFF
TRBJ2-1 | TRBV7-6 | NA | 17 | TRBD1 | TGTGCCAGCAGCTTAGGAACCAGGGGGAAGAGGTACAATGAGCAGTTCTTC | CASSLGTRGKRYNEQFF
TRBJ2-1 | TRBV18 | many | 18 | TRBD2 | TGTGCCAGCTCACCACGTTCTAGCGGAGTGGGGTCTCGAGGTGAGCAGTTCTTC | CASSPRSSGVGSRGEQFF
TRBJ2-1 | TRBV18 | many | 16 | TRBD2 | TGTGCCAGCTCACTTCCTCTTTCGGGGGGGTCTGGTGAGCAGTTCTTC | CASSLPLSGGSGEQFF
TRBJ2-7 | TRBV7-9 | few | 15 | NA | TGTGCCAGCACCGAACAAACAGGGGGGGCCTACGAGCAGTACTTC | CASTEQTGGAYEQYF
TRBJ2-3 | TRBV28 | many | 14 | TRBD2 | TGTGCCAGCAGCGCTAGCGGCCCCGTAGATACGCAGTATTTT | CASSASGPVDTQYF
TRBJ2-1 | TRBV12-2 | NA | 18 | NA | TGTGCAAGTCGCTTTCTAGCGGGAGTCCCAAGGGTGGTCAATGAGCAGTTCTTC | CASRFLAGVPRVVNEQFF
TRBJ2-6 | TRBV2 | NA | 16 | TRBD1 | TGTGCCAGCAGCCCGGGACAGGGCACTGGGGCCAACGTCCTGACTTTC | CASSPGQGTGANVLTF
TRBJ1-6 | TRBV2 | NA | 16 | TRBD1 | TGTGCCAGCAGAGTACAGGGGAGCTCCTATAATTCACCCCTCCACTTT | CASRVQGSSYNSPLHF